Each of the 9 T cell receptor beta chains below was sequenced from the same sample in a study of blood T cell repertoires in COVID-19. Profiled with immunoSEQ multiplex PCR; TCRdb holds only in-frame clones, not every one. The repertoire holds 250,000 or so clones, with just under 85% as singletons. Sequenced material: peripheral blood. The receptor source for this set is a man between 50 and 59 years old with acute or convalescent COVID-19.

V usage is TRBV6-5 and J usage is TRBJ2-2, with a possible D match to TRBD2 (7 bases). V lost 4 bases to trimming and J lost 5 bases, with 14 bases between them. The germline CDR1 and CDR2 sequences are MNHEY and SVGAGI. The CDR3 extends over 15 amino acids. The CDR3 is CASSSLGGQTGELFF. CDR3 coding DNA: TGTGCCAGCAGTTCCTTGGGGGGGCAAACCGGGGAGCTGTTTTTT.

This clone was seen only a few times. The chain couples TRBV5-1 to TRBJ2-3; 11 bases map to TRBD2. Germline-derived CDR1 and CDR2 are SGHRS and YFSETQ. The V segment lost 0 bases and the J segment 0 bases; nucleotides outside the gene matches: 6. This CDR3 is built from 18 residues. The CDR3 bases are TGCGCCAGCAGCTTGGTTGGGCTAGCGGGGGGAAGCACAGATACGCAGTATTTT. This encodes CASSLVGLAGGSTDTQYF.

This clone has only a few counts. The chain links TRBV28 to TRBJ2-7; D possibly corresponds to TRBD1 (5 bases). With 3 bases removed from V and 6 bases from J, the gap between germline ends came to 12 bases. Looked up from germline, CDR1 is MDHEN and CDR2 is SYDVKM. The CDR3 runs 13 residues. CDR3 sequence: CASSFSGSAEQYF. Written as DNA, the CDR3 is TGTGCCAGCAGTTTCTCAGGGTCGGCCGAGCAGTACTTC.

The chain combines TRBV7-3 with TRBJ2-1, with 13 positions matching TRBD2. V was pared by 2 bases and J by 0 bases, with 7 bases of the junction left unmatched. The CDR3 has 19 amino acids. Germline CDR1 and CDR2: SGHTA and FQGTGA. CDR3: CASSLPLAGGLGSYNEQFF. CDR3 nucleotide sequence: TGTGCCAGCAGCTTACCACTAGCGGGAGGGCTTGGCTCCTACAATGAGCAGTTCTTC.

The CDR3 DNA sequence: TGTGCCAGCAGTTCCGACAGGGTTGACTACGAGCAGTACTTC. As protein: CASSSDRVDYEQYF. The rearrangement links TRBV11-1 to TRBJ2-7, with 7 bases fitting TRBD1. CDR3 length: 14 residues. Germline CDR1 SGHAT, CDR2 FQDESV (reference sequence). V dropped 6 bases and J dropped 3; count of bases not matched to a gene: 8.

CDR3 nucleotide sequence: TGTGCCACCTCCCTGGGCCATGAGCAGTTCTTC. Translation: CATSLGHEQFF. The V and J genes are TRBV12-3 or TRBV12-4 and TRBJ2-1; D unresolved. The CDR3 sequence is 11 residues long. V was pared by 10 bases and J by 8 bases, with 12 bases between.

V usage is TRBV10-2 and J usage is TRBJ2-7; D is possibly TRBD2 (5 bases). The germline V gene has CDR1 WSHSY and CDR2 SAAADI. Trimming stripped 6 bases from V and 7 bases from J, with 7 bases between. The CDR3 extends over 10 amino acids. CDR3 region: CASSRLEQYF. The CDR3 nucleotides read TGCGCCAGCAGCCGACTAGAGCAGTACTTC.

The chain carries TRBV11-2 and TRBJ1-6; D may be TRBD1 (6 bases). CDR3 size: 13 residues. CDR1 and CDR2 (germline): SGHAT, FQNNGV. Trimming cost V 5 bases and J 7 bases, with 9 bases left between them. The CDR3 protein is CASSPQGNSPLHF. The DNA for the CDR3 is TGTGCCAGCAGCCCACAGGGAAATTCACCCCTCCACTTT. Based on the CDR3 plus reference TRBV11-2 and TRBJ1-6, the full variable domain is EAGVAQSPRYKIIEKRQSVAFWCNPISGHATLYWYQQILGQGPKLLIQFQNNGVVDDSQLPKDRFSAERLKGVDSTLKIQPAKLEDSAVYLCASSPQGNSPLHFGNGTRLTVT.

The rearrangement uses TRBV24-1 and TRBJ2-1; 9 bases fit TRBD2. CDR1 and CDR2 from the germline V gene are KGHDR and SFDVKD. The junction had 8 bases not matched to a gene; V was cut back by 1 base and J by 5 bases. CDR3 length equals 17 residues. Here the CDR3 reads CATSDFLAGIRDNEQFF. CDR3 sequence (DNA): TGTGCCACCAGTGATTTCCTAGCGGGGATTAGGGACAATGAGCAGTTCTTC.